Included here is one TCR beta chain sequence, with context. The antigen is unknown. This specimen belongs to a study of cytomegalovirus exposure and HLA in healthy donors. With V trimmed by 5 bases and J by 8 bases, 14 bases remained unmatched. This CDR3 comprises 16 residues. The germline V gene encodes CDR1 MNHNY and CDR2 SVGAGI (reference sequence). Amplification used 60 Vbeta primers and 13 Jbeta primers. TCRdb keeps only in-frame clones here, not all; method: immunoSEQ multiplex PCR. This table holds about 130,000 clones, 81% found once. Study findings and constraints: HLA-A and HLA-B allele assignments for most subjects were reportedly predicted accurately using TCR beta sequences. It was reported in a later analysis that an Asian-associated ancestry cluster showed fewer N-insertions than the roughly 620-donor mean. Further analysis was carried out later, and it showed several of the most significant clusters appearing linked to common viral pathogens. A later analysis showed that HLA-associated TCR beta chains had undergone more clonal expansion than equally common others.

This chain joins TRBV6-6 and TRBJ1-2; 10 positions agree with TRBD1. Sequencing was done on a sample of PBMCs. The receptor was isolated from a man younger than 30 in good health and CMV-seropositive. CDR3 DNA sequence: TGTGCCAGCAGTGGCACCCACCCCGGGACAGGGGAAGGCTACACCTTC. Translating gives CASSGTHPGTGEGYTF.